This is a list of T cell receptor beta chains from one sample in a study of Graves' ophthalmopathy and Graves' hyperthyroidism. Via MiXCR, TCRdb re-called the multiplex PCR reads, giving one row per CDR3 protein. The sample has more than 550,000 distinct CDR3 sequences, about two fifths seen once; the top ten hold more than 3%. Sequencing used peripheral blood. The source of these receptors is an adult man with Graves' ophthalmopathy. CDR3s include the opening cysteine and the closing phenylalanine or tryptophan.

cdr3_aa j_call v_call
CASKWGYNQPQHF TRBJ1-5 TRBV10-3
CSVEAEETQYF TRBJ2-5 TRBV29-1
CATSGSQETQYF TRBJ2-5 TRBV24-1
CASSLAGLLSYEQYF TRBJ2-7 TRBV7-9
CASSLTLSSTGYEQYF TRBJ2-7 TRBV7-8
CSLAGWGVPNTEAFF TRBJ1-1 TRBV29-1
CASSLGPGEKLFF TRBJ1-4 TRBV7-6
CASSDNRTYEQYF TRBJ2-7 TRBV25-1
CASLGGPAAFF TRBJ1-1 TRBV2
CASSQRSGLNTEAFF TRBJ1-1 TRBV7-9
CASSMTGEGHEQYF TRBJ2-7 TRBV19
CASSSSGANGYTF TRBJ1-2 TRBV11-2
CASSFLGGEADTQYF TRBJ2-3 TRBV7-8
CASSFGQSEAFF TRBJ1-1 TRBV12-3/TRBV12-4
CASSSPDKNRGAQYF TRBJ2-7 TRBV7-9
CASSLDTSGIETQYF TRBJ2-5 TRBV7-2
CASSQGQADQPQHF TRBJ1-5 TRBV4-2
CASSLWWGVTKQPQHF TRBJ1-5 TRBV19
CSGGTGGYEQYF TRBJ2-7 TRBV29-1
CASSYLSSSSGNTIYF TRBJ1-3 TRBV6-5
CASRIGRGNSPLHF TRBJ1-6 TRBV19
CASSQVVREGNEKLFF TRBJ1-4 TRBV7-3
CASSVRGVGANVLTF TRBJ2-6 TRBV2
CASSHAGQASTNEKLFF TRBJ1-4 TRBV14
CASSPNRVSDEQYF TRBJ2-7 TRBV19
CASTSTSGRQYF TRBJ2-7 TRBV6-5
CASSADRVEKLFF TRBJ1-4 TRBV12-3/TRBV12-4
CASSLLDEAFF TRBJ1-1 TRBV5-8
CASSYPHPPNTGELFF TRBJ2-2 TRBV6-6
CASSYITEAFF TRBJ1-1 TRBV7-9
CASSQDTRQGRETQYF TRBJ2-5 TRBV3-1
CASSPGLASLHF TRBJ1-6 TRBV7-2
CSVEDLGLAGRYEQYF TRBJ2-7 TRBV29-1
CASSSSGTGTYEQYF TRBJ2-7 TRBV5-5
CASRQGQAFYYGYTF TRBJ1-2 TRBV6-5
CSARGRGRAFGEQYF TRBJ2-7 TRBV20-1
CASSWGTGHTGELFF TRBJ2-2 TRBV5-1
CASSFDAGGGANVLTF TRBJ2-6 TRBV7-8
CATSRDSAGGTNVLTF TRBJ2-6 TRBV15
CAISKGPQETQYF TRBJ2-5 TRBV10-3
CSARGKGDYGELFF TRBJ2-2 TRBV20-1
CASKGGRVEKLFF TRBJ1-4 TRBV12-3/TRBV12-4
CASSGGAQPQHF TRBJ1-5 TRBV10-2
CATSDAPQGADGYTF TRBJ1-2 TRBV24-1
CSARDRGTQYF TRBJ2-3 TRBV20-1
CASSYRLTGPSGNTIYF TRBJ1-3 TRBV10-3